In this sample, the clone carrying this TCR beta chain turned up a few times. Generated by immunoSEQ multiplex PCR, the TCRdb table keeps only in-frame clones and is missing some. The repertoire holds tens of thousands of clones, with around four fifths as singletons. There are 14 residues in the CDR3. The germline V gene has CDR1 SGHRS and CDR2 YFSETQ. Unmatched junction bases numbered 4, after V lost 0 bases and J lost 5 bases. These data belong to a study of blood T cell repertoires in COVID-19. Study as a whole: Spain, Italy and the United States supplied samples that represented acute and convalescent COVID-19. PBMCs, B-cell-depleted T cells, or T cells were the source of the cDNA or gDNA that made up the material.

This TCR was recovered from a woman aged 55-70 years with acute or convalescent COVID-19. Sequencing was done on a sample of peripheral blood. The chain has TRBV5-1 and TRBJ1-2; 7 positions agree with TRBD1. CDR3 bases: TGCGCCAGCAGCTTGGAGGGGGCATTGTATGGCTACACCTTC. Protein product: CASSLEGALYGYTF.